A single sample is the source of the 18 T cell receptor beta chains below, sequenced in a study of graft-versus-host responses after intestinal transplantation. This table comes from immunoSEQ multiplex PCR, and its TCRdb copy is limited to in-frame clones, with some not included. The sample has over 85,000 clones, around 93% seen once. Their recognized antigens are unknown. Sequencing was performed on unstimulated CD8+ T cells sorted from spleen or lymph node cells, taken before intestinal transplant. The receptors stem from a human donor who received an intestinal transplant.

The chain combines TRBV7-6 with TRBJ2-3; 9 bases agree with TRBD2. The CDR3 has 17 residues. The germline V gene encodes CDR1 SGHVS and CDR2 FNYEAQ. The junction had 8 bases not matched to a gene; V was cut back by 1 base and J by 3 bases. CDR3 loop: CASSLGLAGQSTDTQYF. The CDR3 DNA reads as TGTGCCAGCAGCTTAGGGCTAGCGGGGCAGAGTACAGATACGCAGTATTTT.

Comments on this clone: The junction departs from germline at one end; a sequencing error may be responsible. The gene calls are TRBV6-5 and TRBJ2-7, with TRBD1 matching over 8 bases. CDR3 length: 15 residues. Germline CDR1 reads MNHEY; CDR2 reads SVGAGI. The CDR3 DNA sequence: TGTGCCAGCACTTACCCCACCGGGACAGGCTACGAGCAGTACTTC. As protein: CASTYPTGTGYEQYF.

The V and J genes are TRBV6-5 and TRBJ1-1; unclear D gene. The V end was cut by 2 bases, the J end by 7 bases, with 11 bases between. CDR1 and CDR2 from the germline V gene are MNHEY and SVGAGI. There are 13 residues in the CDR3. The CDR3 sequence is CASSYGGFGEAFF. CDR3 nucleotide sequence: TGTGCCAGCAGTTACGGAGGGTTTGGTGAAGCTTTCTTT.

This chain uses TRBV5-4 with TRBJ2-5, with 11 bases that match TRBD2. The better agreement between TRBJ2-7 and the DNA end casts doubt on the J call. CDR1 and CDR2 (germline): SGHNT, YYREEE (reference sequence). This CDR3 spans 15 amino acids. In nucleotides, the CDR3 is TGTGCCAGCAGCTTGGGCCCTAGCGGGAGGAACGAGCAGTACTTC. Protein: CASSLGPSGRNEQYF.

The V call is TRBV13, the J call TRBJ2-7; 7 bases line up with TRBD1. The CDR3 is 15 amino acids. J lost 1 base, V lost 4 bases, and 7 bases had no gene match. Germline V gives CDR1 PRHDT, CDR2 FYEKMQ (reference sequence). CDR3 sequence: CASSSTRTGSYEQYF. The CDR3 region has the DNA TGTGCCAGCAGCTCAACGAGGACAGGTTCCTACGAGCAGTACTTC.

The gene calls are TRBV10-1 and TRBJ2-7; 10 bases are a match to TRBD1. The CDR3 consists of 15 residues. Unmatched junction bases numbered 3, after V lost 2 bases and J lost 2 bases. In germline, CDR1 is WNHNN, CDR2 SYGVQD (reference sequence). As DNA, the CDR3 is TGCGCCAGCAGTGAGGGGACAGGGGTTACCTACGAGCAGTACTTC. This codes for CASSEGTGVTYEQYF.

The V call is TRBV19, the J call TRBJ2-1, with TRBD2 matching over 8 bases. There are 14 residues in the CDR3. The germline V gene has CDR1 LNHDA and CDR2 SQIVND (reference sequence). With V trimmed by 7 bases and J by 3 bases, 5 bases remained unmatched. The CDR3 nucleotides read TGTGCCAGTACCCCCAGCGGGAGCTACAATGAGCAGTTCTTC. Translated: CASTPSGSYNEQFF. The variable domain in full, completed from reference TRBV19 and TRBJ2-1, reads DGGITQSPKYLFRKEGQNVTLSCEQNLNHDAMYWYRQDPGQGLRLIYYSQIVNDFQKGDIAEGYSVSREKKESFPLTVTSAQKNPTAFYLCASTPSGSYNEQFFGPGTRLTVL.

V usage is TRBV6-1 and J usage is TRBJ1-5, with D uncertain. This CDR3 comprises 14 residues. Germline loops: CDR1 MNHNS, CDR2 SASEGT. The V and J ends lost 8 bases and 0 bases respectively, with 11 bases between them. This CDR3 is CASPCPYSNQPQHF. CDR3 nucleotide sequence: TGTGCCAGCCCATGCCCCTATAGCAATCAGCCCCAGCATTTT.

This clone was seen only once. V is TRBV4-2 and J is TRBJ2-1; maybe TRBD2 (6 bases). CDR1 is LGHNA and CDR2 is YNFKEQ in the germline V gene. V shed 7 bases and J shed 3 bases, with 16 bases lying between them. The length of the CDR3 is 15 residues. The CDR3 nucleotides read TGTGCCAGCACCCATAGCGGCAAATTCTACAATGAGCAGTTCTTC. Translation gives CASTHSGKFYNEQFF.

The CDR3 here is CASSPRAGGLAKNIQYF. The CDR3 DNA is TGTGCCAGCTCACCGAGGGCGGGAGGCTTAGCCAAAAACATTCAGTACTTC. This chain links TRBV18 with TRBJ2-4; TRBD2 matches 8 bases. Germline V gene sequence: CDR1 KGHSH, CDR2 LQKENI. J gave up 0 bases and V 3 bases, and 7 bases lay outside the gene matches. CDR3 length: 17 residues.

CDR3 nucleotide sequence: TGCGCCAGCAGCCACACGATCTTGGGCAACTATGGCTACACCTTC. Translation: CASSHTILGNYGYTF. This chain connects TRBV4-1 to TRBJ1-2; D call uncertain. Germline V gene lookup returns CDR1 MGHRA and CDR2 YSYEKL. Trimming removed 3 bases at V and 2 bases at J, with 13 bases between. This CDR3 has 15 amino acids.

The chain links TRBV9 to TRBJ1-3; 8 positions match TRBD1. The CDR3 totals 16 residues. Germline trimming cut 0 bases from V and 1 base from J; bases unmatched to any gene: 3. Germline-derived CDR1 and CDR2 are SGDLS and YYNGEE. CDR3 sequence reads: CASSVGDRTSGNTIYF. CDR3 in DNA: TGTGCCAGCAGCGTAGGGGACAGGACTTCTGGAAACACCATATATTTT.

The CDR3 coding sequence is TGTGCCAGCAGCCAATCGGGCCCGGCCGGTGAGCAGTTCTTC. Protein sequence: CASSQSGPAGEQFF. This chain connects TRBV4-2 to TRBJ2-1; D is unresolved. Germline V lookup: CDR1 LGHNA, CDR2 YNFKEQ. Trimming removed 2 bases at V and 9 bases at J, with 14 bases between. The CDR3 totals 14 residues.

The gene calls are TRBV6-5 and TRBJ1-2; the D gene is possibly TRBD1 (6 bases). This CDR3 has 15 residues. Deletions cut 0 bases from V and 6 bases from J, with 14 bases between. The germline V gene encodes CDR1 MNHEY and CDR2 SVGAGI. CDR3 region: CASSYSQGLEDGYTF. The CDR3 DNA reads TGTGCCAGCAGTTACTCGCAGGGGCTGGAGGATGGCTACACCTTC.

V and J are TRBV9 and TRBJ1-1; D not resolved. The CDR3 contains 13 residues. CDR1 and CDR2 from the germline V gene are SGDLS and YYNGEE. V was shortened by 4 bases and J by 5 bases, with 12 bases between the two germline ends. CDR3 DNA: TGTGCCAGCAGCTCGGACGGTGGGACTGAAGCTTTCTTT. Its protein product is CASSSDGGTEAFF.

This chain uses TRBV7-6 with TRBJ2-7, with a weak D call TRBD1 (7 bases). Trimming shortened V by 0 bases and J by 6 bases, and 15 bases separated the two germline ends. This CDR3 region has 15 residues. The V gene's germline CDR1 is SGHVS and CDR2 FNYEAQ. The CDR3 is CASSLADGTAGEQYF. The DNA for the CDR3 is TGTGCCAGCAGCTTAGCGGATGGGACAGCGGGCGAGCAGTACTTC.

The V and J genes are TRBV4-1 and TRBJ1-1; 7 nucleotides align to TRBD1. CDR3 length equals 14 residues. J gave up 0 bases and V 10 bases, and 8 bases lay outside the gene matches. CDR1 is MGHRA and CDR2 is YSYEKL in the germline V gene. As DNA, the CDR3 is TGCGCCACCCAGGGGGGGGTCATGAACACTGAAGCTTTCTTT. Translation gives CATQGGVMNTEAFF.

A single count supports this clone. The V gene is TRBV27, the J gene TRBJ1-1; a weak D match, TRBD1 (5 bases). Between the trimmed V and J ends, which lost 4 bases and 1 base, there was a span of 10 bases. This CDR3 has 14 residues. Germline CDR1 reads MNHEY; CDR2 reads SMNVEV (reference sequence). The CDR3 DNA sequence: TGTGCCAGCAGTTACAGGCCCCAGAACACTGAAGCTTTCTTT. It codes for CASSYRPQNTEAFF.